These 19 T cell receptor beta chains were all obtained from the same sample, sequenced in a study of identical twins (TCRdb year 2016). Library generation was performed with 5' RACE. Sequencing took place on an Illumina HiSeq 2000. TCRdb reprocessing: public reads trimmed at Q25 with fastp, clones called with MiXCR, in-frame beta chains kept. One record per CDR3 amino acid sequence lists the most common genes and DNA. The sample data list about 1.7 million distinct CDR3 sequences, and under 35% of these were observed just once. 0.27% of the sample comes from the top ten. The sample consisted of cord blood. These receptors originate from a newborn girl in good health.

The chain uses TRBV30 and TRBJ1-2, with D possibly being TRBD1 (5 bases). This CDR3 spans 13 amino acids. Looked up from germline, CDR1 is GTSNPN and CDR2 is SVGIG (reference sequence). The germline V and J ends were trimmed by 3 bases and 5 bases, with 13 bases remaining between them. The CDR3 region has the DNA TGTGCCTGGAGGAGAGTGGGGCAATATGGCTACACCTTC. Protein sequence: CAWRRVGQYGYTF. The full variable domain, rest sourced from reference TRBV30 and TRBJ1-2, is SQTIHQWPATLVQPVGSPLSLECTVEGTSNPNLYWYRQAAGRGLQLLFYSVGIGQISSEVPQNLSASRPQDRQFILSSKKLLLSDSGFYLCAWRRVGQYGYTFGSGTRLTVV.

In this sample, this clonotype turned up a few times. The chain employs TRBV7-9 and TRBJ1-2; the D is unclear. Germline CDR1 and CDR2: SEHNR and FQNEAQ (reference sequence). The CDR3 extends over 12 amino acids. Trimming cost V 2 bases and J 6 bases, with 7 bases left between them. DNA of the CDR3: TGTGCCAGCAGCTTAAGCCAGAATGGCTACACCTTC. Protein product: CASSLSQNGYTF.

The chain employs TRBV7-9 and TRBJ1-4, with 10 bases aligning to TRBD1. Germline CDR1 SEHNR, CDR2 FQNEAQ (reference sequence). This CDR3 is 16 amino acids long. V was pared by 4 bases and J by 7 bases, with 9 bases of the junction left unmatched. The CDR3 coding sequence is TGTGCCAGCAGCTCACGACGGGACAGGGGACTTGAAAAACTGTTTTTT. Residues: CASSSRRDRGLEKLFF.

This clonotype was observed a handful of times. This chain joins TRBV3-1 and TRBJ2-7; 10 nucleotides match TRBD2. The CDR3 contains 13 residues. Germline V CDR1 and CDR2: LGHDT, YNNKEL (reference sequence). The J segment lost 12 bases and the V segment lost 2 bases, leaving 7 bases of the junction unmatched. This CDR3 is CASSQSGGGMPYF. In nucleotides, the CDR3 is TGTGCCAGCAGCCAAAGCGGGGGGGGAATGCCGTACTTC.

Ten or more counts support this clonotype. The V gene is TRBV29-1, the J gene TRBJ1-2; tentatively, D is TRBD1 (6 bases). V dropped 6 bases and J dropped 4 bases, with 15 bases sitting between them. In germline, CDR1 is SQVTM, CDR2 ANQGSEA. The CDR3 has 13 amino acids. The CDR3 protein is CSVRTATAYGYTF. The CDR3 nucleotides are TGCAGCGTAAGGACAGCGACAGCCTATGGCTACACCTTC.

This clonotype was detected only a few times. V is TRBV20-1 and J is TRBJ1-1; no clear D. V was clipped by 6 bases and J by 0 bases, with 11 bases between them. The CDR3 totals 13 residues. Germline assignment: CDR1 DFQATT and CDR2 SNEGSKA (reference sequence). CDR3 amino acids: CSARTLMNTEAFF. CDR3 DNA sequence: TGCAGTGCCCGGACTCTCATGAACACTGAAGCTTTCTTT.

The chain joins TRBV28 to TRBJ1-5, with D perhaps TRBD1 (6 bases). V shed 4 bases and J shed 0 bases, with 19 bases lying between them. Germline values: CDR1 MDHEN, CDR2 SYDVKM. The CDR3 extends over 18 amino acids. CDR3 sequence: CASSSMVIGGHSNQPQHF. CDR3 DNA sequence: TGTGCCAGCAGTTCAATGGTGATAGGGGGTCATAGCAATCAGCCCCAGCATTTT.

This clonotype appeared a few times. DNA of the CDR3: TGTGCCAGCAGCCAAGAGTTGGGCAGGGGGGCAAGGGAAGCTTTCTTT. Residues: CASSQELGRGAREAFF. The V gene is TRBV4-2, the J gene TRBJ1-1; 7 bases are a match to TRBD1. Losses at the gene ends were 0 bases for V and 8 bases for J; bases not matched to a gene: 12. The CDR3 totals 16 residues. The V gene's germline CDR1 is LGHNA and CDR2 YNFKEQ.

Many counts were recorded for this clonotype. The rearrangement links TRBV29-1 to TRBJ2-3, with 12 positions matching TRBD2. The CDR3 is 12 residues long. Germline-derived CDR1 and CDR2 are SQVTM and ANQGSEA. Germline trimming cut 6 bases from V and 6 bases from J; bases unmatched to any gene: 1. CDR3 loop: CSVGLAGDTQYF. The CDR3, as DNA: TGCAGCGTAGGACTAGCGGGGGATACGCAGTATTTT.

This clonotype was counted a few times. The chain recombines TRBV5-1 with TRBJ2-7; D is uncertain. Trimming left V 5 bases short and J 2 bases short, with 14 bases between. This CDR3 contains 14 residues. Germline V gives CDR1 SGHRS, CDR2 YFSETQ. CDR3: CASRVEKGTYEQYF. CDR3 DNA sequence: TGCGCCAGCAGAGTTGAAAAGGGTACCTACGAGCAGTACTTC.

This clonotype was seen only a few times. The gene calls are TRBV2 and TRBJ2-3; D is undetermined. This CDR3 has 16 amino acids. Germline V gene sequence: CDR1 SNHLY, CDR2 FYNNEI. V lost 4 bases and J 0 bases, leaving 14 bases between the germline ends. The CDR3 loop is CASSVISLSSTDTQYF. In nucleotides, the CDR3 is TGTGCCAGCAGTGTGATTAGCCTTTCTAGCACAGATACGCAGTATTTT.

This clonotype is a singleton in its sample. This chain uses TRBV10-2 with TRBJ1-1; TRBD1 matches 8 bases. Trimming cost V 7 bases and J 0 bases; bases outside gene matches: 7. Looked up from germline, CDR1 is WSHSY and CDR2 is SAAADI. This CDR3 is 15 amino acids long. CDR3 DNA: TGCGCCAGCATCGAGACAGGGGCAATGAACACTGAAGCTTTCTTT. Translated, it gives CASIETGAMNTEAFF.

V gene TRBV6-1 combines with J gene TRBJ1-1, with D maybe TRBD1 (5 bases). CDR1 MNHNS and CDR2 SASEGT come from the germline V gene. V dropped 0 bases and J dropped 4 bases, with 15 bases sitting between them. The CDR3 is 16 residues long. DNA for the CDR3: TGTGCCAGCAGTGAAGCAAGGGGCAGGGTGGGCACTGAAGCTTTCTTT. Its protein product is CASSEARGRVGTEAFF.

This clonotype was recorded a few times. The V call is TRBV5-4, the J call TRBJ1-4; D is unclear. The germline CDR1 and CDR2 sequences are SGHNT and YYREEE (reference sequence). This CDR3 comprises 18 residues. Trimming left V 4 bases short and J 0 bases short, with 19 bases between. The CDR3 reads CASSRGPVYGTTNEKLFF. CDR3 nucleotides: TGTGCCAGCAGCCGAGGACCGGTGTACGGGACAACTAATGAAAAACTGTTTTTT.

This clonotype was seen more than once but under ten times. The chain links TRBV28 to TRBJ2-4, with 8 positions matching TRBD2. The J call is doubtful: the DNA matches TRBJ2-7 better. Germline CDR1 MDHEN, CDR2 SYDVKM. The CDR3 extends over 15 amino acids. CDR3 nucleotide sequence: TGTGCCAGCAGTTACCCAAGCGGGAGATTAGACGAGCAGTACTTC. Translation: CASSYPSGRLDEQYF.

The chain links TRBV6-1 to TRBJ2-7; D call uncertain. Trimming pared 3 bases from V and 3 bases from J, leaving 9 bases between. The CDR3 spans 13 residues. CDR1 is MNHNS, CDR2 SASEGT, per germline. CDR3 sequence (DNA): TGTGCCAGCAGTGAGCAGGATAACTACGAGCAGTACTTC. Protein sequence: CASSEQDNYEQYF.

The sample holds a few counts of this clonotype. The CDR3 loop is CASSRTMGTSGTYNEQFF. The CDR3 nucleotides are TGTGCCAGCAGCCGCACGATGGGGACTAGCGGTACCTACAATGAGCAGTTCTTC. The V and J genes are TRBV4-2 and TRBJ2-1; 11 bases fit TRBD2. V trimming: 4 bases; J trimming: 2 bases; junction bases outside the gene matches: 10. Germline V gene sequence: CDR1 LGHNA, CDR2 YNFKEQ. CDR3 length: 18 residues.

This chain uses TRBV7-9 with TRBJ1-1; D not resolved. This CDR3 comprises 19 residues. Germline loops: CDR1 SEHNR, CDR2 FQNEAQ (reference sequence). The germline V and J ends were trimmed by 0 bases and 6 bases, with 26 bases remaining between them. CDR3 in amino acids: CASSLAKLKERSASAEAFF. The DNA for the CDR3 is TGTGCCAGCAGCTTAGCGAAACTCAAGGAGAGGTCTGCTAGCGCTGAAGCTTTCTTT.

This clonotype was counted a few times. The V and J genes are TRBV20-1 and TRBJ1-1; TRBD1 might be the D (6 bases). This CDR3 has 14 amino acids. V was pared by 5 bases and J by 0 bases, with 13 bases between. CDR1 and CDR2 from the germline V gene are DFQATT and SNEGSKA (reference sequence). The CDR3 spells CSAGRGHLNTEAFF. The CDR3 DNA is TGCAGTGCTGGCCGGGGACATCTGAACACTGAAGCTTTCTTT.